These T cell receptor beta chains were read from a single sample in a study of T cells after yellow fever vaccination. TCRdb re-analysed the 5' RACE reads in MiXCR, keeping a single row per CDR3 protein. This repertoire shows fewer than 450,000 distinct CDR3 sequences, about 9.9% found once; its top ten account for 15% to 20%. The sequenced sample was PBMCs, obtained on the day of the first yellow fever vaccination. Receptors were obtained from a man aged 18 to 30 who received the YFV17D yellow fever vaccine. CDR3s leave out the opening cysteine and the closing phenylalanine or tryptophan. The order of the fields is J gene, V gene, CDR3 protein.

TRBJ1-1 | TRBV2 | ASRGQTLNTEAF
TRBJ2-3 | TRBV4-1 | ASVTGTGADTQY
TRBJ1-4 | TRBV5-1 | ASSKGASNEKLF
TRBJ2-1 | TRBV5-1 | ASSGGQGVTNEQF
TRBJ1-2 | TRBV20-1 | SARDPLTYGYT
TRBJ2-1 | TRBV11-2 | ASSDPFGQF
TRBJ2-2 | TRBV5-4 | ASSLLGVNTGELF
TRBJ2-1 | TRBV27 | ASSLEGGFSYNEQF
TRBJ2-1 | TRBV12-3/TRBV12-4 | ASSLSGGLRHEQF
TRBJ2-3 | TRBV19 | ASRQRQVPRTDTQY
TRBJ1-1 | TRBV6-2/TRBV6-3 | ASSHTGTGWTEAF
TRBJ1-1 | TRBV2 | ASVGQGGTEAF
TRBJ2-1 | TRBV7-6 | ASSDPGDEQF
TRBJ2-2 | TRBV11-2 | ASSENLAGGGVTGELF
TRBJ2-1 | TRBV24-1 | ATSDKGDRVINEQF
TRBJ1-1 | TRBV10-3 | AISKNGDTEAF
TRBJ1-1 | TRBV5-1 | ASSLDGPWDTEAF
TRBJ1-1 | TRBV18 | ASSGRGRAEAF
TRBJ1-1 | TRBV4-1 | ASSQDGDPSRRAF
TRBJ2-6 | TRBV25-1 | ASSELSHTGSGANVLT
TRBJ2-3 | TRBV7-3 | ASSPDRGRGDTQY
TRBJ2-3 | TRBV6-1 | ASRRTGNWVDTQY
TRBJ1-5 | TRBV20-1 | SANRAPRSNQPQH
TRBJ1-2 | TRBV7-2 | ASSPWERGPGYGYT
TRBJ2-1 | TRBV4-3 | ARSQPSGGVNEQF
TRBJ2-5 | TRBV4-3 | ASSQSQGYQETQY
TRBJ1-2 | TRBV5-4 | ASSSFVAQGDYGYT
TRBJ2-1 | TRBV12-3/TRBV12-4 | ASSSIFGGRLNEQF
TRBJ2-5 | TRBV7-7 | ASSLTGTETQY
TRBJ2-1 | TRBV27 | ASSWNPRGEQF
TRBJ2-7 | TRBV7-6 | ASSHGLAGGNLLEQY
TRBJ1-5 | TRBV6-2/TRBV6-3 | ASTIDRGGQPQH
TRBJ2-5 | TRBV5-1 | ATATGSIGTQY
TRBJ2-1 | TRBV20-1 | SARDPSSDNEQF
TRBJ2-2 | TRBV19 | ASRPTVGPGELF
TRBJ1-6 | TRBV12-1 | ASSFAPPGQETNSPLH